The rows below give T cell receptor beta chains drawn from one sample of a study of T cell repertoires in cytomegalovirus infection. TCRdb analysed the reads with MiXCR anew, one entry per CDR3 protein. The data hold approximately 700,000 distinct CDR3 sequences, with roughly a third observed a single time. The sample was PBMCs. Source of these receptors: a human donor in good health (CMV status not recorded). Some clones in this sample may be carry-over from other donors' samples. Each CDR3 is given with its conserved first and last residue. A D gene is named only where the DNA matches it firmly. Only some rows state a clone size, as once, few, many or a class for expanded clones.

>TRBV6-5|-|-|TRBJ1-1
CASRSGTVDTEAFF
TGTGCCAGCAGGTCTGGGACGGTAGACACTGAAGCTTTCTTT
>TRBV11-2|-|-|TRBJ2-7
CASSSEGRPSYEQYF
TGTGCCAGCAGCTCCGAGGGGAGGCCATCCTACGAGCAGTACTTC
>TRBV12-3/TRBV12-4|-|-|TRBJ2-3
CASSSKGGSPDTQYF
TGTGCCAGCAGTTCCAAAGGGGGTTCCCCAGATACGCAGTATTTT
>TRBV4-2|-|-|TRBJ1-5
CASSQDKGFNQPQHF
TGTGCCAGCAGCCAAGATAAGGGGTTCAATCAGCCCCAGCATTTT
>TRBV28|few|TRBD2|TRBJ2-3
CASSRRTSGSSDTQYF
TGTGCCAGCAGCCGCCGAACTAGCGGGAGTTCGGATACGCAGTATTTT
>TRBV11-3|-|-|TRBJ2-7
CASSPTGEVQYF
TGTGCCAGCAGCCCTACGGGTGAGGTGCAGTACTTC
>TRBV18|few|TRBD2|TRBJ2-1
CASSPIAGVVNEQFF
TGTGCCAGCTCACCCATAGCGGGAGTTGTCAATGAGCAGTTCTTC
>TRBV5-1|-|TRBD1|TRBJ2-3
CASGTGRSTTDTQYF
TGCGCCAGCGGGACAGGGCGGAGCACCACAGATACGCAGTATTTT
>TRBV7-9|-|-|TRBJ2-2
CASSPSTLGAGELFF
TGTGCCAGCAGCCCTTCCACCCTCGGGGCCGGGGAGCTGTTTTTT
>TRBV10-2|-|TRBD1|TRBJ1-1
CAIRGVMGRTEAFF
TGCGCCATCAGGGGGGTTATGGGGAGGACTGAAGCTTTCTTT
>TRBV6-5|-|-|TRBJ2-2
CASSYVRDGGELFF
TGTGCCAGCAGTTACGTCCGGGACGGCGGGGAGCTGTTTTTT
>TRBV24-1|few|TRBD2|TRBJ2-1
CATSDLTSGASSYNEQFF
TGTGCCACCAGTGATTTGACTAGCGGGGCAAGCTCCTACAATGAGCAGTTCTTC
>TRBV11-1|-|TRBD2|TRBJ2-1
CASSYGLAGALSYNEQFF
TGTGCCAGCAGCTACGGACTAGCGGGGGCACTCTCCTACAATGAGCAGTTCTTC
>TRBV27|few|-|TRBJ2-6
CASSQQASSAGANVLTF
TGTGCCAGCAGTCAACAGGCATCGTCTGCGGGGGCCAACGTCCTGACTTTC
>TRBV28|-|-|TRBJ1-5
CASSLYLAGLSNQPQHF
TGTGCCAGCAGTTTATATCTTGCGGGACTTAGCAATCAGCCCCAGCATTTT
>TRBV2|-|-|TRBJ2-5
CASSGREQETQYF
TGTGCCAGCAGTGGACGGGAACAAGAGACCCAGTACTTC
>TRBV28|-|TRBD1|TRBJ1-1
CASSTGQAGSNTEAFF
TGTGCCAGCAGTACGGGACAGGCGGGATCTAACACTGAAGCTTTCTTT
>TRBV30|-|-|TRBJ1-2
CAWSVSTGKGYTF
TGTGCCTGGAGTGTATCCACAGGGAAAGGCTACACCTTC
>TRBV7-6|many|-|TRBJ2-7
CASSLTMGLSYEQYF
TGTGCCAGCAGCTTAACAATGGGACTTTCCTACGAGCAGTACTTC
>TRBV6-6|-|-|TRBJ1-5
CASSYVGQVADQPQPF
TGTGCCAGCAGTTACGTAGGGCAGGTCGCCGATCAGCCCCAGCCTTTT
>TRBV19|-|-|TRBJ2-3
CATADEAYSDTQYF
TGTGCCACGGCAGATGAGGCGTATTCAGATACGCAGTATTTT
>TRBV4-1|once|-|TRBJ2-7
CASSQDNDLTFFEQYF
TGCGCCAGCAGCCAAGATAACGATTTAACGTTTTTCGAGCAGTACTTC
>TRBV12-3/TRBV12-4|-|-|TRBJ1-5
CASSLGRRVSNQPQHF
TGTGCCAGCAGTTTAGGGCGCAGGGTTAGCAATCAGCCCCAGCATTTT
>TRBV11-2|few|TRBD1|TRBJ1-4
CASSLVRQGGKLFF
TGTGCCAGCAGCTTAGTACGACAGGGTGGAAAACTGTTTTTT
>TRBV11-2|few|TRBD1|TRBJ2-2
CASSFAGGSTGELFF
TGTGCCAGCAGCTTTGCAGGGGGCAGTACCGGGGAGCTGTTTTTT
>TRBV5-5|-|-|TRBJ1-2
CASSVFWPTNYGYTF
TGTGCCAGCAGCGTGTTTTGGCCGACAAACTATGGCTACACCTTC
>TRBV7-8|many|TRBD2|TRBJ2-7
CASSIGLAVTYEQYF
TGTGCCAGCAGCATCGGACTAGCGGTAACCTACGAGCAGTACTTC
>TRBV20-1|many|-|TRBJ1-1
CIALMNTEAFF
TGCATTGCCCTCATGAACACTGAAGCTTTCTTT
>TRBV20-1|few|-|TRBJ2-1
CSARDRARGVGNEQFF
TGCAGTGCTAGAGATCGCGCCAGGGGCGTGGGCAATGAGCAGTTCTTC
>TRBV28|-|TRBD1|TRBJ2-1
CASSSPTTGTGRYNEQFF
TGTGCCAGCAGTTCCCCTACGACCGGGACAGGCCGCTACAATGAGCAGTTCTTC
>TRBV7-8|many|-|TRBJ2-1
CASSRSYNEQFF
TGTGCCAGCAGCCGTTCCTACAATGAGCAGTTCTTC
>TRBV7-9|-|-|TRBJ2-7
CASSFWSRPYEQYF
TGTGCCAGCAGCTTTTGGTCTAGACCCTACGAGCAGTACTTC
>TRBV7-2|few|-|TRBJ2-7
CASSLAIGGYEQYF
TGTGCCAGCAGCTTAGCGATAGGGGGTTACGAGCAGTACTTC
>TRBV20-1|few|-|TRBJ1-1
CSANRDKLNTEAFF
TGCAGTGCTAACCGGGACAAGCTGAACACTGAAGCTTTCTTT
>TRBV6-5|-|-|TRBJ2-3
CASSYLAETSTDTQYF
TGTGCCAGCAGTTACTTAGCGGAGACTAGCACAGATACGCAGTATTTT
>TRBV11-1|-|TRBD1|TRBJ2-2
CASSKKVAGTGGTGELFF
TGTGCCAGCAGCAAAAAAGTAGCCGGGACAGGCGGCACCGGGGAGCTGTTTTTT
>TRBV10-3|-|TRBD1|TRBJ2-2
CAISLDRGDNTGELFF
TGTGCCATCTCACTCGACAGGGGGGACAACACCGGGGAGCTGTTTTTT
>TRBV6-6|once|-|TRBJ1-5
CPSTLDESNQPQHF
TGTCCCAGCACCTTAGACGAATCCAATCAGCCCCAGCATTTT
>TRBV20-1|few|-|TRBJ1-5
CSAGVPNQPQHF
TGCAGTGCTGGGGTCCCGAATCAGCCCCAGCATTTT
>TRBV7-2|many|TRBD2|TRBJ2-7
CASSYNDGRAYEQYF
TGTGCCAGCAGTTATAACGACGGGAGGGCCTACGAGCAGTACTTC
>TRBV20-1|-|TRBD2|TRBJ2-1
CSARAGTSGGSSYNEQFF
TGCAGTGCTAGGGCCGGGACTAGCGGGGGGAGCTCCTACAATGAGCAGTTCTTC